This T cell receptor beta chain came from a study of type 1 regulatory T cells. Study information: An in vitro protocol generated T-allo10, a Tr1-enriched, alloantigen-specific CD4 T cell product. The study, taken as a whole, reports: Tr1 cells had a more restricted TCR repertoire than non-Tr1 cells.

TCRdb independently ran MiXCR on the reads; one entry per CDR3 protein. The table lists approximately 77,000 distinct CDR3 sequences, about 20% of them singletons. Many counts were recorded for this clonotype. Its antigen is not identified. The receptor was derived from a human donor in good health. Sequencing was carried out using cultured type 1 regulatory T (Tr1) cells, either the whole culture or a sorted fraction (not recorded which).

CDR3 coding DNA: TGCGCCAGCAGCGGGACTAGCGGGAGGGCCAATGAGCAGTTCTTC. This encodes CASSGTSGRANEQFF. The rearrangement links TRBV5-1 to TRBJ2-1; 16 bases line up with TRBD2. The CDR3 runs to 15 residues. J was trimmed by 6 bases and V by 4 bases; bases with no gene match: 1. Germline V lookup: CDR1 SGHRS, CDR2 YFSETQ. Together with reference TRBV5-1 and TRBJ2-1, the CDR3 gives the full variable domain: KAGVTQTPRYLIKTRGQQVTLSCSPISGHRSVSWYQQTPGQGLQFLFEYFSETQRNKGNFPGRFSGRQFSNSRSEMNVSTLELGDSALYLCASSGTSGRANEQFFGPGTRLTVL.